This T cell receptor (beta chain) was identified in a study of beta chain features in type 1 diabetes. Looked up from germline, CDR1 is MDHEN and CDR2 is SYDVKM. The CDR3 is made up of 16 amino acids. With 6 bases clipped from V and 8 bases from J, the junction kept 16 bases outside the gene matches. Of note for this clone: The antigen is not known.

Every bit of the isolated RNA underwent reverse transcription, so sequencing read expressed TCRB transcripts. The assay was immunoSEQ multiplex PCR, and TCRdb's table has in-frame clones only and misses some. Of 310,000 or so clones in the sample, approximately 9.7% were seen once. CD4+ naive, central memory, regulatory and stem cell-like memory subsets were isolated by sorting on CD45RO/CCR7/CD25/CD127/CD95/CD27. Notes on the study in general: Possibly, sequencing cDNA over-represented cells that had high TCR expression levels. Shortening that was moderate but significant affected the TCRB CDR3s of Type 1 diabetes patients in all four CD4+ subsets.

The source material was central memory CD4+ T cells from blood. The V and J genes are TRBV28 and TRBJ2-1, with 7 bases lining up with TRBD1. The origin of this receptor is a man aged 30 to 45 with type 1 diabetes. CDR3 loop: CASSSPGTARGYEQFF. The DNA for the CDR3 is TGTGCCAGCAGCTCTCCAGGGACAGCTAGGGGGTATGAGCAGTTCTTC.